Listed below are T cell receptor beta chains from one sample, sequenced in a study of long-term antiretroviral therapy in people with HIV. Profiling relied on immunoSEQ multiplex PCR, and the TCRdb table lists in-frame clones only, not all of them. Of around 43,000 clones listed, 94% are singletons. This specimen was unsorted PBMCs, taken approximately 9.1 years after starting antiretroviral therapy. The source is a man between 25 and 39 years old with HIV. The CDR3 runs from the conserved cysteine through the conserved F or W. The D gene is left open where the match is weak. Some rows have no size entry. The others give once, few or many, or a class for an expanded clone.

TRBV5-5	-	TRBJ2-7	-	TGTGCCAGCAGCTTGGTCTCCTACGAGCAGTACTTC	CASSLVSYEQYF
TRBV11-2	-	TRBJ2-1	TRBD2	TGTGCCAGCAGGTCTCTGAGCGGGGCGGGCAATGAGCAGTTCTTC	CASRSLSGAGNEQFF
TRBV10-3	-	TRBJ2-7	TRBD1	TGTGCCATCAGTGGTCGCCAGGGGGTTACCTACGAGCAGTACTTC	CAISGRQGVTYEQYF
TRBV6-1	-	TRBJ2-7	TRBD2	TGTGCCAGCAGTCAGGGACTAGCGTGGTCCTACGAGCAGTACTTC	CASSQGLAWSYEQYF
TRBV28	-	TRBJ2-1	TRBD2	TGTGCCAGCAGTCCGACCCCAAGCGGGGGGGTCCATGAGCAGTTCTTC	CASSPTPSGGVHEQFF
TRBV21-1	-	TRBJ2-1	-	TGTGCCAGCAGGCACCCCGTGCCACTGAAGCAGGCCAATGAGCAGTTCTTC	CASRHPVPLKQANEQFF
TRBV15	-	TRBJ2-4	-	TGTGCCACCAGCACTGGGGACATTCAGTACTTC	CATSTGDIQYF
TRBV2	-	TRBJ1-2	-	TGTGCCAGCCAGGGTCCCCGGACAGTAGATGGCTACACCTTC	CASQGPRTVDGYTF
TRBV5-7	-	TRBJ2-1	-	TGTGCCAGCAGCTTTCCCGATCTGAAATGGGGCTCCTACAATGAGCAGTTCTTC	CASSFPDLKWGSYNEQFF
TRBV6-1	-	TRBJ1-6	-	TGTGCCAGCAGTGAACACGGCTCGGGGGTACTCGGTTCACCCCTCCACTTT	CASSEHGSGVLGSPLHF
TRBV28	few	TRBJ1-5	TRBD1	TGTGCCAGCAGTACTCCGGACAGGTTTAACCAGCCCCAGCATTTT	CASSTPDRFNQPQHF
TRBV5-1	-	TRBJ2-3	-	TGCGCCAGCAGCTTGCAGACAGGTAGCACAGATACGCAGTATTTT	CASSLQTGSTDTQYF
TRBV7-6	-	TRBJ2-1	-	TGTGCCAGCAGCCTACAGGGAACCTACAATGAGCAGTTCTTC	CASSLQGTYNEQFF
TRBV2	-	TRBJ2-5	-	TGTGCCAGCAAAAGACCCTCCTCTGAGACCCAGTACTTC	CASKRPSSETQYF
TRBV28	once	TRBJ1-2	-	TGTGCCAGCAGTTTAATCGGGGGCCTGGCTGCTTTCTATGGCTACACCTTC	CASSLIGGLAAFYGYTF
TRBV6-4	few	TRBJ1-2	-	TGTGCCAGCAGTGACGGTACTGGGAGTGGCTCTAAAGGCTACACCTTC	CASSDGTGSGSKGYTF
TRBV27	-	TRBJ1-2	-	TGTGCCAGTAGATCGGGAGCTAACTATGGCTACACCTTC	CASRSGANYGYTF
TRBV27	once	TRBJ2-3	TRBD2	TGTGCCAGCCTCTACAGCGGGGGGGCAGCAGATACGCAGTATTTT	CASLYSGGAADTQYF
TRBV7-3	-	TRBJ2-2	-	TGTGCCAGCAGCTTATTGTCCGGGGAGCTGTTTTTT	CASSLLSGELFF
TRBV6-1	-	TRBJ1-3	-	TGTGCCAGCAGTGACGCCACAGGGTTGGGAGGAAACACCATATATTTT	CASSDATGLGGNTIYF
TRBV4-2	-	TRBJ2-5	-	TGTGCCAGCAGCCAAGAATGGCAGGCCCAAGAGACCCAGTACTTC	CASSQEWQAQETQYF
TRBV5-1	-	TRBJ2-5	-	TGCGCCAGCAGCTTTGTACTAACCAAAGTCGGGGAGACCCAGTACTTC	CASSFVLTKVGETQYF
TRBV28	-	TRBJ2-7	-	TGTGCCAGCAGTTCGCCAACCGTCCCCGCGGCCGGAGAGCAGTACTTC	CASSSPTVPAAGEQYF
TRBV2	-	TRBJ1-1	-	TGTGCCAGCAGTTCACAGCGGGACACTGAAGCTTTCTTT	CASSSQRDTEAFF
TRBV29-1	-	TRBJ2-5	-	TGCAGCGTGGGGGGCGGCGGGGATCAAGAGACCCAGTACTTC	CSVGGGGDQETQYF
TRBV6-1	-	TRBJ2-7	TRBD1	TGTGCCAGCAGTACAGGGGGGAGCTACGAGCAGTACTTC	CASSTGGSYEQYF
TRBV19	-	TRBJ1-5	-	TGTGCCAGTAGGACAACCAGCGGGGATAGCAATCAGCCCCAGCATTTT	CASRTTSGDSNQPQHF
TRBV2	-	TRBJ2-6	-	TGTGCTTCGTCCCCCGACATAACTGGGGCCAACGTCCTGACTTTC	CASSPDITGANVLTF
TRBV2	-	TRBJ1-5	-	TGTGCCAGCAGTGAAGCCCCACACTTCAATCAGCCCCAGCATTTT	CASSEAPHFNQPQHF
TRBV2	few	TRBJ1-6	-	TGTGCCAGCAGTGAGGGACGGTATAATTCACCCCTCCACTTT	CASSEGRYNSPLHF
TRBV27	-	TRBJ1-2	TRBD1	TGTGCCAGCAGTCCCAGACAGGGTTCTAACTATGGCTACACCTTC	CASSPRQGSNYGYTF
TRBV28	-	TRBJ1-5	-	TGTGCCAGCACCCGGGTGGCGGGCTTGTCGCCCCAGCATTTT	CASTRVAGLSPQHF
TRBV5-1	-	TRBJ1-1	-	TGCGCCAGCAGCTCCTCCTCAGTTGTTCTCACTGAAGCTTTCTTT	CASSSSSVVLTEAFF
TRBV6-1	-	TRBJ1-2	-	TGTGCCAGCAGTCTAGCTAACTATGGCTACACCTTC	CASSLANYGYTF
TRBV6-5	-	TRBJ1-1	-	TGTGCCAGCAGTTACTTCGGGGGGGTGGCTTTCTTT	CASSYFGGVAFF
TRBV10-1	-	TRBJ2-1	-	TGCGCCAGCAGTCAAGGAGATCACAATGAGCAGTTCTTC	CASSQGDHNEQFF
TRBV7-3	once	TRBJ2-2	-	TGTGCCAGCAGCTCCCCAGGGATTCCCGGGGAGCTGTTTTTT	CASSSPGIPGELFF
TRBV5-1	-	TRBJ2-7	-	TGCGCCAGCAGCTTACAGACAGGCCTCTACGAGCAGTACTTC	CASSLQTGLYEQYF
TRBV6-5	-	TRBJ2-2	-	TGTGCCAGCAGTTATGGGGAGATGACCGGGGAGCTGTTTTTT	CASSYGEMTGELFF
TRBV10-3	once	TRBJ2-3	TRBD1	TGTGCCATCAGTGCAGGGGACAGGGGTTACACAGATACGCAGTATTTT	CAISAGDRGYTDTQYF
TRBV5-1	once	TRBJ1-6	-	TGCGCCAGCAGCTTGGCCAGGGACACAGATAATTCACCCCTCCACTTT	CASSLARDTDNSPLHF
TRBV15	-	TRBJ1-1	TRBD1	TGTGCCACCAGCATAGTCCCGGGACAGGGAAAAGCTTTCTTT	CATSIVPGQGKAFF
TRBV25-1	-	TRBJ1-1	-	TGTGCCAGCAGTAGGAGGGCTGCTCGGGGAGAAACTGAAGCTTTCTTT	CASSRRAARGETEAFF
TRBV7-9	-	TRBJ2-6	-	TGTGCCAGCAGCGGGTGGCGGAGCCCTGGGGCCAACGTCCTGACTTTC	CASSGWRSPGANVLTF
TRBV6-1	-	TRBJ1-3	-	TGTGCCAGCAGTGAAGCTTTGTGGGGGAGCTCTGGAAACACCATATATTTT	CASSEALWGSSGNTIYF
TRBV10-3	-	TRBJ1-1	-	TGTGCCATCAGTGAGTCGAAGGGCACTGAAGCTTTCTTT	CAISESKGTEAFF
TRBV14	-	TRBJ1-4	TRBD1	TGTGCCAGCAGCCAAAGGACAGGGCCGGAAAAACTGTTTTTT	CASSQRTGPEKLFF
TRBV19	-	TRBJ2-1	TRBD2	TGTGCCAGTTGTGCGGGGGGCTACAATGAGCAGTTCTTC	CASCAGGYNEQFF
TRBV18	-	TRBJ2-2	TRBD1	TGTGCCAGCTCACCAATCGGACAGGGGGCCGTCGCCGGGGAGCTGTTTTTT	CASSPIGQGAVAGELFF
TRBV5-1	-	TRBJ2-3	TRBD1	TGCGCCAGCAGCTTGGGACAGGGTGCAGATACGCAGTATTTT	CASSLGQGADTQYF
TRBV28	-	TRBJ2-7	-	TGTGCCAGCAGTTTAGGAGGGACAGCCTGGGCGCAGTACTTC	CASSLGGTAWAQYF
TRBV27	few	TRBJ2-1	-	TGTGCCAGCAGTTGGAGACAGGGAGGGATAGGGCAGTTCTTC	CASSWRQGGIGQFF